The 27 T cell receptor beta chains below all came from one sample that was sequenced in a study of cytotoxic CD8 clonotypes in ibrutinib-treated CLL. The data were produced by immunoSEQ multiplex PCR, yet TCRdb's version contains in-frame clones alone and is incomplete. The sample carries 160,000 or so clones, 84% recorded once. This specimen consisted of PBMCs, obtained after 24 months of ibrutinib treatment. The source of these receptors is a human donor with chronic lymphocytic leukemia.

This chain uses TRBV29-1 with TRBJ1-5, with a weak D call TRBD1 (6 bases). The CDR3 loop spans 13 amino acids. From germline, CDR1 is SQVTM and CDR2 ANQGSEA. V was clipped by 4 bases and J by 3 bases, with 10 bases between them. Written as DNA, the CDR3 is TGCAGCGTTGTTACAGGGATCAATCAGCCCCAGCATTTT. Protein sequence: CSVVTGINQPQHF.

The sample holds one count of this clone. The chain is built from TRBV9 and TRBJ1-1, with a tentative D call TRBD1 (6 bases). The germline V gene has CDR1 SGDLS and CDR2 YYNGEE. Between the trimmed V and J ends, which lost 0 bases and 0 bases, there was a span of 12 bases. The CDR3 is made up of 16 amino acids. CDR3 amino acids: CASSVVGGALNTEAFF. The DNA for the CDR3 is TGTGCCAGCAGCGTAGTGGGGGGCGCGTTGAACACTGAAGCTTTCTTT.

V gene TRBV6-1 combines with J gene TRBJ2-1, with TRBD2 identical over 9 bases. CDR1 is MNHNS, CDR2 SASEGT, per germline. V shed 5 bases, J shed 2 bases, and the junction held 4 bases outside the gene matches. The CDR3 loop spans 15 amino acids. The CDR3 region has the DNA TGTGCCAGCAGTCAGGCGGGGGGGCCCTACAATGAGCAGTTCTTC. This gives the protein CASSQAGGPYNEQFF.

This chain uses TRBV10-3 with TRBJ1-2, with D unclear. There are 14 residues in the CDR3. Looked up from germline, CDR1 is ENHRY and CDR2 is SYGVKD. V was clipped by 0 bases and J by 8 bases, with 13 bases between them. CDR3 in amino acids: CAISESNRRSGYTF. The CDR3 coding sequence is TGTGCCATCAGTGAGTCGAATCGAAGGTCGGGCTACACCTTC.

This clone has a single count. The chain carries TRBV7-2 and TRBJ2-1; 16 nucleotides align to TRBD2. The CDR3 is 18 residues long. With 6 bases clipped from V and 0 bases from J, the junction kept 5 bases outside the gene matches. The germline CDR1 and CDR2 sequences are SGHTA and FQGNSA. DNA for the CDR3: TGTGCCAGCAGTCGGGGACTAGCGGGGGGGTCCTCCTACAATGAGCAGTTCTTC. It yields the protein CASSRGLAGGSSYNEQFF. The full variable domain, rest sourced from reference TRBV7-2 and TRBJ2-1, is GAGVSQSPSNKVTEKGKDVELRCDPISGHTALYWYRQSLGQGLEFLIYFQGNSAPDKSGLPSDRFSAERTGGSVSTLTIQRTQQEDSAVYLCASSRGLAGGSSYNEQFFGPGTRLTVL.

The chain joins TRBV5-5 to TRBJ1-5; a possible D gene is TRBD1 (6 bases). CDR1 SGHKS and CDR2 YYEKEE come from the germline V gene (reference sequence). The CDR3 runs to 16 residues. Trimming removed 1 base from V and 3 bases from J, with 14 bases in between. The DNA of the CDR3 is TGTGCCAGCAGCTTGCATTTGTGGGGGCTCAATCAGCCCCAGCATTTT. Translated: CASSLHLWGLNQPQHF.

This chain connects TRBV7-2 to TRBJ2-1; TRBD2 agrees at 12 bases. Looked up from germline, CDR1 is SGHTA and CDR2 is FQGNSA. Trimming took 3 bases from V and 10 from J; bases not matched to a gene: 4. The CDR3 contains 14 residues. CDR3 bases: TGTGCCAGCAGCTTGACTAGCGGGAGAGAAGAGCAGTTCTTC. Translation gives CASSLTSGREEQFF.

The chain carries TRBV7-7 and TRBJ1-5, with D perhaps TRBD1 (5 bases). With 1 base removed from V and 6 bases from J, the gap between germline ends came to 25 bases. Germline lookup yields CDR1 SSHAT and CDR2 FNYEAQ (reference sequence). The CDR3 runs to 19 residues. The CDR3 here is CASSLVLKNAAGLGQPQHF. The CDR3 nucleotides are TGTGCCAGCAGCTTAGTCTTGAAAAACGCGGCAGGGCTAGGTCAGCCCCAGCATTTT.

This chain joins TRBV7-9 and TRBJ1-4; the D gene is possibly TRBD1 (6 bases). CDR3 length: 14 amino acids. Trimming removed 3 bases at V and 2 bases at J, with 7 bases between. From germline, CDR1 is SEHNR and CDR2 FQNEAQ (reference sequence). Here the CDR3 DNA reads TGTGCCAGCAGCTTTCAGGGGACTAATGAAAAACTGTTTTTT. This gives the protein CASSFQGTNEKLFF.

The rearrangement joins TRBV29-1 to TRBJ2-2; D might be TRBD1 (6 bases). This CDR3 comprises 17 residues. The germline V gene has CDR1 SQVTM and CDR2 ANQGSEA. V gave up 0 bases and J gave up 4 bases, with 18 bases separating them. The CDR3 here is CSVEDLETGSFTGELFF. DNA of the CDR3: TGCAGCGTTGAAGATCTTGAGACAGGAAGCTTCACCGGGGAGCTGTTTTTT.

The gene calls are TRBV19 and TRBJ2-5; 8 nucleotides line up with TRBD1. The DNA end lines up better with TRBJ2-7; the J call may be wrong. Germline V gives CDR1 LNHDA, CDR2 SQIVND (reference sequence). The CDR3 totals 16 residues. Written as DNA, the CDR3 is TGTGCCAGTAGTGACCAAGGGACAGGACTTTCCTACGAGCAGTACTTC. This gives the protein CASSDQGTGLSYEQYF.

This chain connects TRBV5-1 to TRBJ1-2; the D is unclear. The CDR3 has 12 residues. Trimming took 2 bases from V and 8 from J, leaving 10 bases between them. Germline V CDR1 and CDR2: SGHRS, YFSETQ. The CDR3 sequence: CASSFNINGYTF. The CDR3 DNA is TGCGCCAGCAGCTTCAATATCAACGGCTACACCTTC.

This sequence joins TRBV13 and TRBJ2-4; D unresolved. The CDR3 loop spans 16 amino acids. The V end was cut by 1 base, the J end by 3 bases, with 13 bases between. Germline V gives CDR1 PRHDT, CDR2 FYEKMQ (reference sequence). The DNA of the CDR3 is TGTGCCAGCAGCTTAGAACCCCGATATGTCAAAAACATTCAGTACTTC. This translates into CASSLEPRYVKNIQYF.

This clone was observed once. The chain recombines TRBV13 with TRBJ1-1, with no clear D. Trimming took off 8 bases at V and 10 bases at J, with 17 bases between the two ends. This CDR3 contains 12 residues. Germline V gene sequence: CDR1 PRHDT, CDR2 FYEKMQ (reference sequence). DNA for the CDR3: TGTGCCAGCCAGCTCGGTAGGTTGGGAGCTTTCTTT. Residues: CASQLGRLGAFF. Full variable domain (rest looked up from reference TRBV13 and TRBJ1-1): AAGVIQSPRHLIKEKRETATLKCYPIPRHDTVYWYQQGPGQDPQFLISFYEKMQSDKGSIPDRFSAQQFSDYHSELNMSSLELGDSALYFCASQLGRLGAFFGQGTRLTVV.

The chain couples TRBV9 to TRBJ1-4; tentatively, D is TRBD1 (5 bases). The CDR3 has 13 amino acids. The germline V and J ends were trimmed by 5 bases and 7 bases, with 12 bases remaining between them. Germline V gene lookup returns CDR1 SGDLS and CDR2 YYNGEE. CDR3 sequence reads: CASSPGTGEKLFF. CDR3 bases: TGTGCCAGCAGTCCAGGGACGGGTGAAAAACTGTTTTTT.

The chain couples TRBV6-5 to TRBJ1-1; D unclear. CDR1 and CDR2 from the germline V gene are MNHEY and SVGAGI. The CDR3 extends over 13 amino acids. V dropped 2 bases and J dropped 8 bases, with 12 bases sitting between them. CDR3 amino acids: CASSYNQGREAFF. CDR3 bases: TGTGCCAGCAGTTACAACCAAGGACGGGAAGCTTTCTTT.

Concerning this clone itself: At one end the junction does not follow the germline gene, possibly because of a read error. The chain joins TRBV7-7 to TRBJ2-2; D is undetermined. Per germline, CDR1 SSHAT and CDR2 FNYEAQ (reference sequence). The CDR3 spans 14 residues. The CDR3 DNA reads as TGTGCTAGCAGCTTACAAGGGTTCGGCGGGGAGCTGTTTTTT. This gives the protein CASSLQGFGGELFF.

The chain links TRBV30 to TRBJ2-7; 8 bases are a match to TRBD2. The CDR3 totals 15 residues. V was pared by 2 bases and J by 4 bases, with 10 bases of the junction left unmatched. The V gene's germline CDR1 is GTSNPN and CDR2 SVGIG (reference sequence). CDR3 sequence: CAWSFGLAGIYEQYF. As DNA, the CDR3 is TGTGCCTGGAGTTTTGGGTTAGCGGGAATTTACGAGCAGTACTTC.

This clone was found many times. V and J are TRBV12-5 and TRBJ1-1; D ambiguous. This CDR3 has 11 amino acids. Looked up from germline, CDR1 is LGHNT and CDR2 is FRNRAP. With 6 bases removed from V and 6 bases from J, the gap between germline ends came to 8 bases. The CDR3 coding sequence is TGTGCTAGTGGGCTTGGCGCTGAAGCTTTCTTT. Amino acids: CASGLGAEAFF.

This clone was recorded only once. The chain links TRBV5-1 to TRBJ2-7, with 11 bases matching TRBD2. The germline V gene encodes CDR1 SGHRS and CDR2 YFSETQ. The CDR3 length is 15 residues. The V gene end was trimmed by 4 bases and the J gene end by 1 base; junction bases not matched to a gene: 4. The CDR3 region is CASSRTSGPSYEQYF. The CDR3 nucleotides read TGCGCCAGCAGCCGGACTAGCGGGCCTTCCTACGAGCAGTACTTC.

The chain is built from TRBV27 and TRBJ2-3; perhaps TRBD1 as D (6 bases). Between the trimmed V and J ends, which lost 4 bases and 1 base, there was a span of 15 bases. This CDR3 region has 16 residues. Germline V gene data show CDR1 as MNHEY and CDR2 as SMNVEV (reference sequence). CDR3 residues: CASSSTTGTGTDTQYF. The CDR3 coding sequence is TGTGCCAGCAGTTCAACAACAGGGACCGGCACAGATACGCAGTATTTT.

In its sample, this clone was seen a few times. The rearrangement joins TRBV27 to TRBJ2-7, with TRBD1 matching 7 bases. Germline V gene data show CDR1 as MNHEY and CDR2 as SMNVEV (reference sequence). V dropped 3 bases and J dropped 0; count of bases not matched to a gene: 5. This CDR3 spans 15 amino acids. The CDR3 DNA reads TGTGCCAGCAGTTTGGACAGGCCTTCCTCCTACGAGCAGTACTTC. This gives the protein CASSLDRPSSYEQYF.

CDR3 region: CASRTLHYGYTF. The CDR3 coding sequence is TGTGCCAGTAGGACTCTCCACTATGGCTACACCTTC. This chain joins TRBV19 and TRBJ1-2; D call uncertain. Germline values: CDR1 LNHDA, CDR2 SQIVND (reference sequence). This CDR3 is built from 12 residues. The V and J ends lost 6 bases and 3 bases respectively, with 8 bases between them.

The V call is TRBV7-9, the J call TRBJ2-3; no reliable D call. There are 12 residues in the CDR3. V was clipped by 5 bases and J by 0 bases, with 3 bases between them. Germline V gives CDR1 SEHNR, CDR2 FQNEAQ (reference sequence). The CDR3 spells CASSASTDTQYF. The CDR3, as DNA: TGTGCCAGCAGCGCAAGCACAGATACGCAGTATTTT.

The chain is built from TRBV4-2 and TRBJ2-2; D is undetermined. Trimming took off 0 bases at V and 7 bases at J, with 9 bases between the two ends. Germline-derived CDR1 and CDR2 are LGHNA and YNFKEQ. The CDR3 sequence is 14 residues long. DNA of the CDR3: TGTGCCAGCAGCCAAGATGAAGTGCGCGGGGAGCTGTTTTTT. Translated: CASSQDEVRGELFF.

CDR3 in amino acids: CASRSSYGTEAFF. Here the CDR3 DNA reads TGTGCCAGCAGAAGCAGTTATGGGACTGAAGCTTTCTTT. This rearrangement joins TRBV2 to TRBJ1-1; D uncertain. This CDR3 is 13 amino acids long. Germline V lookup: CDR1 SNHLY, CDR2 FYNNEI. V dropped 6 bases and J dropped 5 bases, with 13 bases sitting between them.

The genes are TRBV7-9 and TRBJ2-1; 10 nucleotides agree with TRBD1. The length of the CDR3 is 18 residues. Trimming at V came to 3 bases and at J to 5 bases, leaving 13 bases not matched to a gene. CDR1 is SEHNR, CDR2 FQNEAQ, per germline (reference sequence). The CDR3 DNA follows: TGTGCCAGCAGCTTTATCCGGGACAGGGGTGTGGGTGACAATGAGCAGTTCTTC. Protein sequence: CASSFIRDRGVGDNEQFF.